This T cell receptor (beta chain) originates from a study of T cell repertoires in cytomegalovirus infection. Looking at the study overall: Both CMV infection and a matching HLA type were indicated by public TCR beta signatures.

One entry per CDR3 protein results from TCRdb running MiXCR on the reads. Among fewer than 950,000 distinct CDR3 sequences listed, approximately 32% were seen once. On this clonotype itself: Antigen specificity is unknown.

Here the sequenced sample was cultured CD8+ T cells from PBMCs, taken from culture after CMV antigen stimulation. The source of this sequence is a human donor in good health (CMV status not recorded). Some clones in this sample may be carry-over from other donors' samples.

Written as DNA, the CDR3 is TGTGCCAGCAGCCAACCTCCTGAGGGGATATACGAGCAGTACTTC. Translating gives CASSQPPEGIYEQYF. The chain employs TRBV7-9 and TRBJ2-7, with D perhaps being TRBD1 or TRBD2 (5 bases each). Germline V lookup: CDR1 SEHNR, CDR2 FQNEAQ (reference sequence). This CDR3 is built from 15 residues. V lost 5 bases to trimming and J lost 4 bases, with 18 bases between them.